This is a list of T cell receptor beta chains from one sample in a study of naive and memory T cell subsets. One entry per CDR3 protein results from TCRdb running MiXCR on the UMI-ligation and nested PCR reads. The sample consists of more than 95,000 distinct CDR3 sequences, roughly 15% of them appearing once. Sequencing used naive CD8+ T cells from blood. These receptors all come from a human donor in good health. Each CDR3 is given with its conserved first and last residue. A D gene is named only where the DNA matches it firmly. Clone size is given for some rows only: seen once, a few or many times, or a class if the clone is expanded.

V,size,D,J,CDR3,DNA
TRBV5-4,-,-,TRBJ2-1,CASSIHTFSYNEQFF,TGTGCCAGCAGCATTCATACTTTCTCCTACAATGAGCAGTTCTTC
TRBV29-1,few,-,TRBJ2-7,CSVSRDYEQYF,TGCAGCGTTAGCAGGGACTACGAGCAGTACTTC
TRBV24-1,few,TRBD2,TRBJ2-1,CATSGYSGSFDNEQFF,TGTGCCACCAGTGGGTATAGCGGGAGTTTCGACAATGAGCAGTTCTTC
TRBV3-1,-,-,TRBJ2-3,CASNSISWGESTDTQYF,TGTGCCAGTAATTCCATTTCGTGGGGGGAAAGCACAGATACGCAGTATTTT
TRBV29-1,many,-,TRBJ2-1,CSVGGRQDYNEQFF,TGCAGCGTTGGGGGACGACAGGATTACAATGAGCAGTTCTTC
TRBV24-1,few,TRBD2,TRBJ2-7,CATSASGEVLQYF,TGTGCCACCAGTGCTAGCGGGGAGGTTCTGCAGTACTTC
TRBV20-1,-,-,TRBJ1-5,CRRPWNLYSGIKGQPQHF,TGCAGGCGACCTTGGAACCTTTATTCGGGGATCAAGGGGCAGCCCCAGCATTTT
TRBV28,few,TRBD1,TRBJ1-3,CASSISTGAGNTIYF,TGTGCCAGCAGTATTTCTACAGGGGCTGGAAACACCATATATTTT
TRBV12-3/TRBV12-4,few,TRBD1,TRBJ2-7,CASSPWTGGEQYF,TGTGCCAGCAGTCCTTGGACAGGAGGTGAGCAGTACTTC
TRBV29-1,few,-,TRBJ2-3,CSVVGLSDTQYF,TGCAGCGTTGTCGGGTTGTCAGATACGCAGTATTTT
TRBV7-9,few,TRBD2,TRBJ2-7,CASSPTFGLASPRQYF,TGTGCCAGCAGCCCCACCTTCGGACTAGCGAGCCCACGGCAGTACTTC
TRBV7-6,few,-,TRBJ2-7,CASSPATRAYEQYF,TGTGCCAGCAGTCCCGCCACCAGGGCGTACGAGCAGTACTTC
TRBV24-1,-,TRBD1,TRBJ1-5,CATSPDRGQPQHF,TGTGCCACCAGCCCCGACAGGGGTCAGCCCCAGCATTTT
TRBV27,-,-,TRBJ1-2,CASRGRPYGYTF,TGTGCCAGCAGGGGACGGCCCTATGGCTACACCTTC
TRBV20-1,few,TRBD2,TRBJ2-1,CSAPLAGDEQFF,TGCAGTGCCCCTTTAGCGGGAGATGAGCAGTTCTTC
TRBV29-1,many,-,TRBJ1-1,CSVAQNTEAFF,TGCAGCGTTGCCCAGAACACTGAAGCTTTCTTT
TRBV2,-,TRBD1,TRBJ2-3,CASSVNRGFGTDTQYF,TGTGCCAGCAGCGTCAACAGGGGATTCGGCACAGATACGCAGTATTTT
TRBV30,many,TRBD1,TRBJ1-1,CAWITSRTGNTEAFF,TGTGCCTGGATTACATCCCGGACAGGAAACACTGAAGCTTTCTTT
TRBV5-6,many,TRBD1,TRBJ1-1,CASNTPGGFGGYTEAFF,TGTGCCAGCAATACGCCAGGGGGGTTCGGAGGATACACTGAAGCTTTCTTT
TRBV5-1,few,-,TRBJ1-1,CASSPTPMNTEAFF,TGCGCCAGCAGCCCTACCCCCATGAACACTGAAGCTTTCTTT
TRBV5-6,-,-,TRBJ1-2,CASSLQRSGTNYGYTF,TGTGCCAGCAGCTTGCAGCGTTCAGGGACTAACTATGGCTACACCTTC
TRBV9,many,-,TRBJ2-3,CASRDPIADTQYF,TGTGCCAGCAGGGACCCTATTGCAGATACGCAGTATTTT
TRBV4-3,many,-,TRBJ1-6,CASSQTNTGPISPLHF,TGCGCCAGCAGCCAAACCAACACCGGGCCCATTTCACCCCTCCACTTT
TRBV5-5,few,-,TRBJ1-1,CASSLEVSLGSEAFF,TGTGCCAGCAGCTTGGAGGTATCTCTCGGGAGTGAAGCTTTCTTT
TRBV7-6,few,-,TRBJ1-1,CASSEQRNTEAFF,TGTGCCAGCAGCGAGCAGAGGAACACTGAAGCTTTCTTT
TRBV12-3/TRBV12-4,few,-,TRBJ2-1,CASSPLSHYNEQFF,TGTGCCAGCAGCCCTCTTAGCCACTACAATGAGCAGTTCTTC
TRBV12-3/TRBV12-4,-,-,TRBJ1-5,CASSLSGILPQHF,TGTGCCAGCAGTCTGTCAGGAATTTTGCCCCAGCATTTT
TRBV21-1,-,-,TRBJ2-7,CASSKGEQGDDLLHYEQYF,TGTGCCAGCAGCAAAGGAGAACAGGGGGACGACCTCCTCCACTACGAGCAGTACTTC
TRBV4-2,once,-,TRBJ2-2,CASSQLGGLPGGELFF,TGTGCCAGCAGCCAACTCGGGGGACTCCCGGGCGGGGAGCTGTTTTTT
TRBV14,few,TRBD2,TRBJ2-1,CASSQVSGRVNEQFF,TGTGCCAGCAGCCAAGTTAGCGGGAGGGTCAATGAGCAGTTCTTC
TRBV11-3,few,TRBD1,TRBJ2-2,CASSSRDRAGELFF,TGTGCCAGCAGCTCCCGGGACAGAGCGGGGGAGCTGTTTTTT
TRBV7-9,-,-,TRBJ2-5,CASSFVERETQYF,TGTGCCAGCAGCTTCGTGGAGCGGGAGACCCAGTACTTC
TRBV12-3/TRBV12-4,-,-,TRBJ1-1,CASSLGQVLGAFF,TGTGCCAGCAGTTTAGGACAGGTCCTTGGGGCTTTCTTT
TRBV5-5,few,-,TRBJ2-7,CASSLDSSSYEQYF,TGTGCCAGCAGCCTCGACAGTAGCTCCTACGAGCAGTACTTC
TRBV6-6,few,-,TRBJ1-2,CASSASHVYGYTF,TGTGCCAGCAGTGCGTCACATGTGTATGGCTACACCTTC